The rows below give T cell receptor beta chains drawn from one sample of a study of early T cells in non-severe SARS-CoV-2 infection. One entry per CDR3 protein results from TCRdb running MiXCR on the 5' RACE reads. Of tens of thousands of distinct CDR3 sequences listed, about 6.5% are singletons. Sequences were obtained from whole blood. The receptors shown here come from an adult who was a healthcare worker with PCR-confirmed SARS-CoV-2 infection or an uninfected control (not recorded which). Both conserved end residues are part of each CDR3. The D gene is left open where the match is weak. The size field is filled for only some rows; it gives once, few, many or a size class.

v_gene	abundance	d_gene	j_gene	CDR3aa	CDR3nt
TRBV12-5	-	-	TRBJ1-1	CASGPGTVGTEAFF	TGTGCTAGTGGCCCCGGGACGGTGGGCACTGAAGCTTTCTTT
TRBV20-1	many	-	TRBJ1-1	CSVTKTGKNTEAFF	TGCAGTGTTACGAAGACAGGAAAGAACACTGAAGCTTTCTTT
TRBV6-1	many	TRBD1	TRBJ2-6	CASSRDRYQSGANVLTF	TGTGCCAGCAGTAGGGACAGATATCAATCTGGGGCCAACGTCCTGACTTTC
TRBV5-6	many	TRBD2	TRBJ2-2	CASSSLSGTSGRTANTGELFF	TGTGCCAGCAGCTCGCTGTCGGGGACTAGCGGGAGGACCGCGAACACCGGGGAGCTGTTTTTT
TRBV20-1	medium-sized	-	TRBJ2-5	CSANLVEGETQYF	TGCAGTGCTAATCTGGTGGAGGGGGAGACCCAGTACTTC
TRBV12-3/TRBV12-4	many	TRBD1	TRBJ2-7	CASSRGTGELGYEQYF	TGTGCCAGCAGCCGGGGGACAGGAGAGCTCGGGTACGAGCAGTACTTC
TRBV6-1	few	TRBD1	TRBJ1-6	CASEGQGTLHF	TGTGCCAGCGAGGGACAGGGGACCCTCCACTTT
TRBV10-3	-	-	TRBJ1-1	CAISESGPVNTEAFF	TGTGCCATCAGTGAGTCGGGACCGGTGAACACTGAAGCTTTCTTT
TRBV6-5	medium-sized	-	TRBJ2-3	CASSHRYWGEISRTDTQYF	TGTGCCAGCAGTCATCGGTATTGGGGGGAGATCTCACGCACAGATACGCAGTATTTT
TRBV12-3/TRBV12-4	-	-	TRBJ2-3	CASSLVGASDTQYF	TGTGCCAGCAGTTTAGTTGGGGCCTCAGATACGCAGTATTTT
TRBV12-3/TRBV12-4	few	TRBD1	TRBJ2-1	CASSPGQGAYNEQFF	TGTGCCAGCAGCCCCGGGCAGGGGGCCTACAATGAGCAGTTCTTC
TRBV5-1	-	-	TRBJ2-3	CASSSLTGSTDTQYF	TGCGCCAGCAGCTCACTGACAGGTAGCACAGATACGCAGTATTTT
TRBV10-1	few	-	TRBJ2-3	CASRKGLADTQYF	TGCGCCAGCAGGAAGGGTCTTGCAGATACGCAGTATTTT
TRBV25-1	many	-	TRBJ2-5	CASSGNQETQYF	TGTGCCAGCAGTGGAAACCAAGAGACCCAGTACTTC
TRBV28	few	-	TRBJ2-7	CASMQGNSYEQYF	TGTGCCAGCATGCAGGGGAACTCCTACGAGCAGTACTTC
TRBV10-3	many	-	TRBJ2-3	CAIGGAADTQYF	TGTGCCATCGGGGGGGCGGCAGATACGCAGTATTTT
TRBV19	many	TRBD1	TRBJ2-1	CASSILQGANEQFF	TGTGCCAGTAGTATCTTACAGGGGGCGAATGAGCAGTTCTTC
TRBV6-2/TRBV6-3	-	-	TRBJ1-1	CASSSTGTLNTEAFF	TGTGCCAGCAGTTCAACCGGCACCCTAAACACTGAAGCTTTCTTT
TRBV21-1	many	-	TRBJ2-1	CASSKGPSGNYNEQFF	TGTGCCAGCAGCAAAGGGCCTAGCGGGAATTACAATGAGCAGTTCTTC
TRBV2	-	-	TRBJ1-6	CASSVSFVDSPLHF	TGTGCCAGCAGTGTTAGTTTTGTGGATTCACCCCTCCACTTT
TRBV7-2	many	-	TRBJ2-3	CASSLVGVSTDTQYF	TGTGCCAGCAGCTTAGTAGGGGTGAGCACAGATACGCAGTATTTT
TRBV18	many	TRBD2	TRBJ2-1	CASSPTGLAGGNEQFF	TGTGCCAGCTCACCGACGGGACTAGCGGGGGGGAATGAGCAGTTCTTC
TRBV4-1	once	-	TRBJ2-1	CASSQVAGSYNEQFF	TGCGCCAGCAGCCAAGTCGCGGGCTCCTACAATGAGCAGTTCTTC
TRBV6-5	many	-	TRBJ2-1	CASSREGGRNNEQFF	TGTGCCAGCAGTCGAGAGGGGGGCCGGAACAATGAGCAGTTCTTC
TRBV6-5	many	-	TRBJ2-7	CASRPDRSPYEQYF	TGTGCCAGCAGACCCGACAGGAGCCCCTACGAGCAGTACTTC
TRBV7-2	many	-	TRBJ2-1	CASSLVVSTLSSYNEQFF	TGTGCCAGCAGCTTAGTGGTGTCGACCCTCAGCTCCTACAATGAGCAGTTCTTC
TRBV4-2	many	-	TRBJ1-2	CASNPGSSYGYTF	TGTGCCAGCAATCCAGGGTCATCGTACGGCTACACCTTC
TRBV20-1	many	TRBD2	TRBJ2-7	CSAGLAEYEQYF	TGCAGTGCTGGACTAGCGGAGTACGAGCAGTACTTC
TRBV6-6	few	TRBD1	TRBJ1-1	CASSLRDSYAEAFF	TGTGCCAGCAGTCTCCGGGACAGTTACGCTGAAGCTTTCTTT
TRBV7-2	few	-	TRBJ1-2	CASSLQGVHGYTF	TGTGCCAGCAGCCTACAGGGTGTGCATGGCTACACCTTC
TRBV6-5	-	-	TRBJ1-5	CASSSPSQPQHF	TGTGCCAGCAGTTCTCCCTCTCAGCCCCAGCATTTT
TRBV4-1	-	-	TRBJ1-5	CASSTGPRGNQPQHF	TGCGCCAGCAGCACTGGGCCCAGGGGCAATCAGCCCCAGCATTTT
TRBV3-1	few	TRBD2	TRBJ2-5	CASSRLAGTETQYF	TGTGCCAGCAGCCGGCTAGCGGGAACAGAGACCCAGTACTTC
TRBV27	many	-	TRBJ2-7	CASSRRGRVYEQYF	TGTGCCAGCAGTAGGAGGGGGCGCGTCTACGAGCAGTACTTC
TRBV11-2	-	-	TRBJ1-1	CASSYLRPGPTEAFF	TGTGCCAGCAGCTACCTTAGACCGGGACCTACTGAAGCTTTCTTT
TRBV28	few	TRBD2	TRBJ2-7	CASSRSGMTYEQYF	TGTGCCAGCAGTAGGAGCGGGATGACCTACGAGCAGTACTTC
TRBV28	-	-	TRBJ2-5	CASSLYPQGLDPKTQYF	TGTGCCAGCAGTTTATATCCTCAGGGCCTCGATCCTAAGACCCAGTACTTC